This TCR beta chain was found in a study of control samples from healthy donors and cancer patients. The repertoire was sequenced with immunoSEQ multiplex PCR; TCRdb's copy has only in-frame clones and lacks some. The sample lists 99,000 or so clones, roughly 82% occurring once. Per the germline V gene, CDR1 is SGHVS and CDR2 is FNYEAQ. The CDR3 is 11 amino acids. The table lists this clone with a count of one. The junction shows a germline mismatch at one end, possibly a read error. The chain links TRBV7-6 to TRBJ1-6; a possible D gene is TRBD1 (5 bases). The sample was blood. The sequence was obtained from a man between 60 and 70 years old in good health. CDR3 region: CASRSRGRGDF. Here the CDR3 DNA reads TGTGCCAGCAGGTCGCGGGGCCGAGGAGACTTT.